Presented here are 7 T cell receptor beta chains from one specimen sequenced in a study of T cell repertoires in cytomegalovirus infection. Their recognized antigens are unknown. TCRdb fed the reads into MiXCR, producing one record per CDR3 protein. The sample includes about 700,000 distinct CDR3 sequences, 30% to 35% of them seen just once. The starting material was cultured PBMCs, obtained from culture after CMV antigen stimulation. These receptors came from a human donor in good health (CMV status not recorded). Some clones in this sample may be carry-over from other donors' samples.

The genes are TRBV12-5 and TRBJ2-3; D gene uncertain. This CDR3 is 12 amino acids long. V shed 2 bases and J shed 4 bases, with 4 bases lying between them. In germline, CDR1 is LGHNT, CDR2 FRNRAP. The CDR3 loop reads CASGLSPDTQYF. The DNA of the CDR3 is TGTGCTAGTGGTTTGTCCCCAGATACGCAGTATTTT.

This clonotype turned up a few times. The V call is TRBV20-1, the J call TRBJ1-6, with D tentatively TRBD1 (5 bases). V was clipped by 1 base and J by 7 bases, with 8 bases between them. Germline CDR1 is DFQATT and CDR2 is SNEGSKA (reference sequence). The CDR3 sequence is 13 residues long. The CDR3 sequence is CSARVTANSPLHF. The CDR3 nucleotides are TGCAGTGCTAGAGTGACAGCAAATTCACCCCTCCACTTT.

This clonotype was observed a handful of times. The J gene is TRBJ1-5, the V gene TRBV28; D remains unclear. The CDR3 is 14 residues long. Germline V gene lookup returns CDR1 MDHEN and CDR2 SYDVKM. Trimming left V 5 bases short and J 4 bases short, with 12 bases between. CDR3 sequence (DNA): TGTGCCAGCAGTCCCCAGGACGGTAATCAGCCCCAGCATTTT. This gives the protein CASSPQDGNQPQHF.

The chain couples TRBV12-3 or TRBV12-4 to TRBJ2-2; D might be TRBD1 (5 bases). This CDR3 has 14 residues. Between the trimmed V and J ends, which lost 2 bases and 4 bases, there was a span of 8 bases. CDR3 in amino acids: CASSLSTVTGELFF. DNA for the CDR3: TGTGCCAGCAGTTTATCGACAGTCACCGGGGAGCTGTTTTTT.

This chain uses TRBV5-1 with TRBJ2-3; D may be TRBD1 (6 bases). The V end was cut by 4 bases, the J end by 3 bases, with 24 bases between. CDR3 length: 18 residues. The germline V gene has CDR1 SGHRS and CDR2 YFSETQ. The CDR3 loop reads CASSLKIRTGSSTDTQYF. The CDR3 nucleotides are TGCGCCAGCAGCCTAAAAATAAGAACAGGGTCCTCGACAGATACGCAGTATTTT. Full variable domain (rest looked up from reference TRBV5-1 and TRBJ2-3): KAGVTQTPRYLIKTRGQQVTLSCSPISGHRSVSWYQQTPGQGLQFLFEYFSETQRNKGNFPGRFSGRQFSNSRSEMNVSTLELGDSALYLCASSLKIRTGSSTDTQYFGPGTRLTVL.

The sample holds a few counts of this clonotype. The chain employs TRBV12-3 or TRBV12-4 and TRBJ2-6; D is unresolved. The CDR3 loop spans 15 amino acids. Between the trimmed V and J ends, which lost 7 bases and 1 base, there was a span of 11 bases. The CDR3 protein is CASTSDVSGANVLTF. The CDR3 bases are TGTGCCAGCACCTCGGACGTGTCTGGGGCCAACGTCCTGACTTTC.

The chain has TRBV7-2 and TRBJ1-5, with D unclear. Trimming took off 5 bases at V and 5 bases at J, with 10 bases between the two ends. Germline V gene data show CDR1 as SGHTA and CDR2 as FQGNSA. This CDR3 is built from 13 residues. The CDR3 protein is CASSPREDQPQHF. The CDR3 DNA is TGTGCCAGCAGCCCTAGGGAAGATCAGCCCCAGCATTTT.